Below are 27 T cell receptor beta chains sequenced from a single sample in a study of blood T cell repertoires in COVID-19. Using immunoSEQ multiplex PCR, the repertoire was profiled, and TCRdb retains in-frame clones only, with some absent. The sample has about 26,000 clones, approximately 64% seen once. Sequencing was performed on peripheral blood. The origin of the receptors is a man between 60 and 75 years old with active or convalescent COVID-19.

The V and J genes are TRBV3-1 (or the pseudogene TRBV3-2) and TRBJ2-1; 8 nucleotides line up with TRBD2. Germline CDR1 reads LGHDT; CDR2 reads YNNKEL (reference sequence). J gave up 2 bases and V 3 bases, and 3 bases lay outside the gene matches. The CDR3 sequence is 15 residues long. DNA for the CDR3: TGTGCCAGCAGCCAGTGGCGGGGGGCCTACAATGAGCAGTTCTTC. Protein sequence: CASSQWRGAYNEQFF.

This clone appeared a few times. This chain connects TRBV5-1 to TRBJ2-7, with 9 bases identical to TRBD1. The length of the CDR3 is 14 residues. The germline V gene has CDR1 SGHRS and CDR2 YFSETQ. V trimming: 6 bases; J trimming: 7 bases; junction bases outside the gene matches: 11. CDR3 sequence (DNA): TGCGCCAGCATGGGGACAGGGCCTTCGGGGGAGCAGTACTTC. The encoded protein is CASMGTGPSGEQYF.

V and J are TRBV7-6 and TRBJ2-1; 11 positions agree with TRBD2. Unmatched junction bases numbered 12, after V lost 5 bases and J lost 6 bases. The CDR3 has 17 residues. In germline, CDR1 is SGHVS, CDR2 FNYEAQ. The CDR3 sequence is CASSARTSGSRGNEQFF. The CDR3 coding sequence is TGTGCCAGCAGCGCCCGAACTAGCGGGAGTCGCGGCAATGAGCAGTTCTTC. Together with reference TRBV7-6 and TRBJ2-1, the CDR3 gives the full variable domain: GAGVSQSPRYKVTKRGQDVALRCDPISGHVSLYWYRQALGQGPEFLTYFNYEAQQDKSGLPNDRFSAERPEGSISTLTIQRTEQRDSAMYRCASSARTSGSRGNEQFFGPGTRLTVL.

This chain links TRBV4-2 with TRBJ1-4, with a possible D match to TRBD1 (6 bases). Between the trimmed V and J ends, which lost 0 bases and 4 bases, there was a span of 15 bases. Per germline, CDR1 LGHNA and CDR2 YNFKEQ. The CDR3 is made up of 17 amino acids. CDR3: CASSQEGGGSHNEKLFF. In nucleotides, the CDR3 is TGTGCCAGCAGCCAAGAAGGGGGGGGCAGTCATAATGAAAAACTGTTTTTT.

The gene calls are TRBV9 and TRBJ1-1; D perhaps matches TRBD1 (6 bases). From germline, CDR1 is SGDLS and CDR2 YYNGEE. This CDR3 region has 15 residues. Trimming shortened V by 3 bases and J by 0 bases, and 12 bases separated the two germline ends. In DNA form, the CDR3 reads TGTGCCAGCAGCGCCTCTACAGGGTTGAACACTGAAGCTTTCTTT. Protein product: CASSASTGLNTEAFF.

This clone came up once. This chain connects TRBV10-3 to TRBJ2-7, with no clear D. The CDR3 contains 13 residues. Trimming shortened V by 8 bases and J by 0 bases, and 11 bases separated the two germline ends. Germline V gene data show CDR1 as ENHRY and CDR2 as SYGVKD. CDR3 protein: CAIAQVDSYEQYF. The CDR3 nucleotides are TGTGCCATCGCCCAGGTGGACTCCTACGAGCAGTACTTC.

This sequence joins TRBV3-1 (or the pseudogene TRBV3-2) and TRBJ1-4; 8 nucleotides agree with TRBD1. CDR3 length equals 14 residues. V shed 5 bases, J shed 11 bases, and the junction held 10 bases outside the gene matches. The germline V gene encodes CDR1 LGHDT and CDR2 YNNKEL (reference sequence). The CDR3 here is CASSFSDRGGKLFF. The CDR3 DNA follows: TGTGCCAGCAGCTTCTCCGACAGGGGAGGGAAACTGTTTTTT.

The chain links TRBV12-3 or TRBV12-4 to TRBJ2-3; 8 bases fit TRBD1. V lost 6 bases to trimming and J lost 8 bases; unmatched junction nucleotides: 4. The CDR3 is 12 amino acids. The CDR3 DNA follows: TGTGCCAGCAGCCTAACAGGGGGTACGCAGTATTTT. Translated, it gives CASSLTGGTQYF.

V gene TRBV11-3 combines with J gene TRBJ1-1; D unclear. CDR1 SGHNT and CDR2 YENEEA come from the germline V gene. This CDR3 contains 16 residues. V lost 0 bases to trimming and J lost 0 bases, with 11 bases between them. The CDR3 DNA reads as TGTGCCAGCAGCTTAGATATGAGTAGTTTGAACACTGAAGCTTTCTTT. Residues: CASSLDMSSLNTEAFF.

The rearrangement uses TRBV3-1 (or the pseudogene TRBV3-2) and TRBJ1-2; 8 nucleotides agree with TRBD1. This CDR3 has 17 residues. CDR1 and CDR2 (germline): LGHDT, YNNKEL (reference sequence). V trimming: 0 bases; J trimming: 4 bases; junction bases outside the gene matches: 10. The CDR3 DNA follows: TGTGCCAGCAGCCAAGATCTGCGTCAGGGGGCCATCTATGGCTACACCTTC. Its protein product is CASSQDLRQGAIYGYTF.

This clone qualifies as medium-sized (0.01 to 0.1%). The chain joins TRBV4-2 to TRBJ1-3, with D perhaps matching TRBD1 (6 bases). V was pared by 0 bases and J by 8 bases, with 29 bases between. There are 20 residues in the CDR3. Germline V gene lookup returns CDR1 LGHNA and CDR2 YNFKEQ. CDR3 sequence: CASSQDPTGLGSTRGDTIYF. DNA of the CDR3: TGTGCCAGCAGCCAAGATCCAACAGGGCTAGGATCCACGCGAGGAGACACCATATATTTT.

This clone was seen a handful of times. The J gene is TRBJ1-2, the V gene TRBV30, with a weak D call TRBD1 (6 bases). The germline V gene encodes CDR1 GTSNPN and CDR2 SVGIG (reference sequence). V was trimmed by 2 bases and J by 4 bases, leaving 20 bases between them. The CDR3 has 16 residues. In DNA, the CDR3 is TGTGCCTGGAGTAGCCCCGGGACACTCGTCGGCTATGGCTACACCTTC. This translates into CAWSSPGTLVGYGYTF.

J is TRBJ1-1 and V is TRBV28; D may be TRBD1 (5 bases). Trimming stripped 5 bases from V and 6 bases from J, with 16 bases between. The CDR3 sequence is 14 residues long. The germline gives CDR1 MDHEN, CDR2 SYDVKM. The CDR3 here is CASSLNRTPPEAFF. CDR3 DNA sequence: TGTGCCAGCAGTCTTAACAGGACCCCCCCTGAAGCTTTCTTT.

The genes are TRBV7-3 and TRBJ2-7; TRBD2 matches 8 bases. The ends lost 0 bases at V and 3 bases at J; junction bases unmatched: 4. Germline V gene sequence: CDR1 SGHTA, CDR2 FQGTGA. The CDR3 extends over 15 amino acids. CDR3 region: CASSLTASGYYEQYF. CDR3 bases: TGTGCCAGCAGCTTAACCGCTAGCGGGTACTACGAGCAGTACTTC.

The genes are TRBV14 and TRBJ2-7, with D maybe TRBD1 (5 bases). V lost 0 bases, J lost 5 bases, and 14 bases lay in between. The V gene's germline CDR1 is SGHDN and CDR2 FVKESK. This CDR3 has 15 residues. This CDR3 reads CASSQDSQGTDEQYF. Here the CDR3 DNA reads TGTGCCAGCAGCCAAGATTCGCAGGGTACCGACGAGCAGTACTTC. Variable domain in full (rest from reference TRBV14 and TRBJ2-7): EAGVTQFPSHSVIEKGQTVTLRCDPISGHDNLYWYRRVMGKEIKFLLHFVKESKQDESGMPNNRFLAERTGGTYSTLKVQPAELEDSGVYFCASSQDSQGTDEQYFGPGTRLTVT.

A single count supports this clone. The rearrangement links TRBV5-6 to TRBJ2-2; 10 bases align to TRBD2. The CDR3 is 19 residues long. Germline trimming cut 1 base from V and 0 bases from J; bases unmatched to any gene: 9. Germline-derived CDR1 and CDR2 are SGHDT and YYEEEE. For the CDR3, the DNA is TGTGCCAGCAGCTTGTTGGGCTTAGCGGGGGGACCGAACACCGGGGAGCTGTTTTTT. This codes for CASSLLGLAGGPNTGELFF.

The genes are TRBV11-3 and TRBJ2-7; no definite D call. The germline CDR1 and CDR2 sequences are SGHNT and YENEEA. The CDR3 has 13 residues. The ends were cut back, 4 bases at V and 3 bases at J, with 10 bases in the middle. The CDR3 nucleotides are TGTGCCAGCAGCTCACAGACCCTCTACGAGCAGTACTTC. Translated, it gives CASSSQTLYEQYF.

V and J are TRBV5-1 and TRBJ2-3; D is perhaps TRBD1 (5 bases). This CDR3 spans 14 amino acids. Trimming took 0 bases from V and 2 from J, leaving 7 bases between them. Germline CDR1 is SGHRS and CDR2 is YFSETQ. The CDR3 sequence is CASSLATATDTQYF. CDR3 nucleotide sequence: TGCGCCAGCAGCTTGGCGACAGCCACAGATACGCAGTATTTT. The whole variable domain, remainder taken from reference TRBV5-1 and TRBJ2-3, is KAGVTQTPRYLIKTRGQQVTLSCSPISGHRSVSWYQQTPGQGLQFLFEYFSETQRNKGNFPGRFSGRQFSNSRSEMNVSTLELGDSALYLCASSLATATDTQYFGPGTRLTVL.

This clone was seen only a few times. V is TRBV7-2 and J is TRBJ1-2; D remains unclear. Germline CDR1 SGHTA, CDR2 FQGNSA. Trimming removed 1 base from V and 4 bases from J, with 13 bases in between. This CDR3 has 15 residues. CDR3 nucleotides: TGTGCCAGCAGCTTAGGTAGACTACCGCCCTATGGCTACACCTTC. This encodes CASSLGRLPPYGYTF.

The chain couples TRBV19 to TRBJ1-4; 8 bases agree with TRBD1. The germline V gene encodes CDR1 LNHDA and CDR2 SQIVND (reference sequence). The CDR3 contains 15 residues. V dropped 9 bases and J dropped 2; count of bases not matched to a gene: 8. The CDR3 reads CASLQGGLTNEKLFF. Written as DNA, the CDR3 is TGTGCCAGCTTACAGGGGGGCCTCACTAATGAAAAACTGTTTTTT. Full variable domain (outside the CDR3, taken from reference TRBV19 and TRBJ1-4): DGGITQSPKYLFRKEGQNVTLSCEQNLNHDAMYWYRQDPGQGLRLIYYSQIVNDFQKGDIAEGYSVSREKKESFPLTVTSAQKNPTAFYLCASLQGGLTNEKLFFGSGTQLSVL.

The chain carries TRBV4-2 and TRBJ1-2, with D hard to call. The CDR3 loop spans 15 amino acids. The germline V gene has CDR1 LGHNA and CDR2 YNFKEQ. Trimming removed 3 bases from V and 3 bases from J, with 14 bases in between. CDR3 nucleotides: TGTGCCAGCAGCCACTGGGCCTCAGCAGACTATGGCTACACCTTC. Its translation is CASSHWASADYGYTF.

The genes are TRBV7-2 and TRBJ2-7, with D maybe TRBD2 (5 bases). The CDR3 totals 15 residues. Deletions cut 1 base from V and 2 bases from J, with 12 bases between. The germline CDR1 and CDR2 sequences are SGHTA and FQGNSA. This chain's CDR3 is CASSLEAVSTYEQYF. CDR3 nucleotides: TGTGCCAGCAGCTTAGAAGCGGTTAGCACCTACGAGCAGTACTTC.

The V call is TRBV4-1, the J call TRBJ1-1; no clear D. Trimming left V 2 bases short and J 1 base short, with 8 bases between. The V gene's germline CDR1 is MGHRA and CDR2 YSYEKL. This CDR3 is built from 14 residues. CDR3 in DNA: TGCGCCAGCAGCCAATCGACACAGAACACTGAAGCTTTCTTT. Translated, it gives CASSQSTQNTEAFF.

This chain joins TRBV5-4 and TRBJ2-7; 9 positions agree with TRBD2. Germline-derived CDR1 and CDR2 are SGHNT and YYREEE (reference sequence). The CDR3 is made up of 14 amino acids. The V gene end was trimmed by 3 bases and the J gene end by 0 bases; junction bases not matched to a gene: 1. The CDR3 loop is CASSSAGGSYEQYF. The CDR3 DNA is TGTGCCAGCAGCTCAGCGGGGGGCTCCTACGAGCAGTACTTC.

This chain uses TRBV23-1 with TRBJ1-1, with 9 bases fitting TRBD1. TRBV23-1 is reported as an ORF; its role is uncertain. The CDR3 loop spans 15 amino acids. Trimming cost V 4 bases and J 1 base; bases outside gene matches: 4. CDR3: CASSPLGQGNTEAFF. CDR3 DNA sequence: TGCGCCAGCAGTCCCCTGGGACAGGGGAACACTGAAGCTTTCTTT.

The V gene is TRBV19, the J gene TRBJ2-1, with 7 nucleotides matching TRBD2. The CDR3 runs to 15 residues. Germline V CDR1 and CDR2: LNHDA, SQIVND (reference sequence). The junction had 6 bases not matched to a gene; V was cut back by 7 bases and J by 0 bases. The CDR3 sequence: CASMDLAVSYNEQFF. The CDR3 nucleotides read TGTGCCAGTATGGATCTAGCGGTCTCCTACAATGAGCAGTTCTTC.

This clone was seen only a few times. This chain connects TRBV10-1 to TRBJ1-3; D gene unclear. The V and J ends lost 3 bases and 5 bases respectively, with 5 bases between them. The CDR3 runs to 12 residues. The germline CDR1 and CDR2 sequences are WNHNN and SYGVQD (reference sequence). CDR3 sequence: CASSDLRNTIYF. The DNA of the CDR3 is TGCGCCAGCAGTGATTTAAGAAACACCATATATTTT.